The rows below give T cell receptor beta chains drawn from one sample of a study of shared clonotypes between healthy human individuals. Only in-frame clones appear in the TCRdb table, and some are missing; sequencing was by immunoSEQ multiplex PCR. This sample has around 2.5 million clones, with 80% to 95% found just once. Sequenced material: naive CD4+ T cells from PBMCs. Every receptor here comes from a man aged 18 to 29 in good health. Some clones in this sample may be carry-over from other donors' samples. CDR3s include the opening cysteine and the closing phenylalanine or tryptophan. Each record gives: J gene, V gene, D gene, clone size, CDR3 DNA, CDR3 protein. A D gene is named only where the DNA matches it firmly. The size of a clone is reported for some rows only, either as once, few or many, or as a class for expanded clones.

>TRBJ2-3|TRBV29-1|.|.
TGCAGCGTTGAGTGGGCTCTGGATACGCAGTATTTT
CSVEWALDTQYF
>TRBJ2-1|TRBV27|TRBD2|.
TGTGCCAGCAGTTTAGGGATCCCTAGCGGGCGCTCCTACAATGAGCAGTTCTTC
CASSLGIPSGRSYNEQFF
>TRBJ2-7|TRBV28|.|.
TGTGCCAGCATCACCGGGACTCCCAGAGGCGAGCAGTACTTC
CASITGTPRGEQYF
>TRBJ1-4|TRBV7-6|TRBD1|few
TGTGCCAGCAGCCCCACAGGGGCGGGGGAAAAACTGTTTTTT
CASSPTGAGEKLFF
>TRBJ1-1|TRBV19|.|.
TGTGCCAGCCTACAGGGTATTGGAGCTGAAGCTTTCTTT
CASLQGIGAEAFF
>TRBJ2-7|TRBV2|TRBD2|.
TGTGCCAGCCGGACTAGCGGGAGTTACGAGCAGTACTTC
CASRTSGSYEQYF
>TRBJ2-1|TRBV27|TRBD1|.
TGTGCCAGCAGTCCTGAGACAGGGGGCGCCGGGCAGTTCTTC
CASSPETGGAGQFF
>TRBJ1-1|TRBV28|.|.
TGTGCCAGCAGCGAGACGGTGAACACTGAAGCTTTCTTT
CASSETVNTEAFF
>TRBJ2-5|TRBV7-9|.|.
TGTGCCAGCAGCTTAGTCCAGGGATACCAAGAGACCCAGTACTTC
CASSLVQGYQETQYF
>TRBJ2-2|TRBV9|TRBD2|.
TGTGCCAGCAGCGTAGGGACTAGCGGTAACACCGGGGAGCTGTTTTTT
CASSVGTSGNTGELFF
>TRBJ2-5|TRBV2|TRBD2|.
TGTGCCAGCAGTGACCCTGCGGAGGCTAGCGGAGCCCCACCCCAAGAGACCCAGTACTTC
CASSDPAEASGAPPQETQYF
>TRBJ1-2|TRBV4-2|.|.
TGTGCCAGCAGCCAAGGATCACCGGGACGAATAAAGAACACCTTC
CASSQGSPGRIKNTF
>TRBJ1-2|TRBV5-5|.|.
TGTGCCAGCAGCTTGATTCCCAATTATGGAGATGGCTACACCTTC
CASSLIPNYGDGYTF